The present TCR beta chain was sequenced within a study of cytomegalovirus exposure and HLA in healthy donors (dated by TCRdb to the late 2010s). Regarding the study in general: An earlier analysis of about 530 of the donors reported 276 Gb of sequence data and 100 million to 120 million unique TCR beta sequences obtained from around 180 million T cells. Roughly 300 gigabases of sequencing data and 75 million to 85 million unique TCR sequences made up an early release that covered some 640 HLA-typed donors. Of the roughly 390 genotyped donors, about 80% fell in the genetic ancestry cluster associated with self-reported Caucasian donors. The study aimed to test whether signatures of past pathogen exposure could be identified by cataloging public T cell receptors. Using immunosequencing, the study profiled T cell repertoires from 640 or so subjects and related those repertoires to cytomegalovirus serostatus. A separate validation cohort of approximately 130 different subjects was used in addition to the roughly 670-subject first cohort. The study combined high-throughput TCR immunosequencing, statistical association of individual TCRs with disease status, and machine learning to predict cytomegalovirus infection status. A later analysis re-examined previously published TCR beta repertoires from just over 650 donors and added high-resolution HLA genotyping to investigate patterns of TCR occurrence. Rather than using new phenotypic data, the later analysis identified candidate immune exposures from TCR beta sequences and from how often those sequences occurred across donors. An earlier analysis of 587 of the donors used high-throughput TCR beta sequencing to judge whether each TCR beta V gene segment behaved as functional or pseudogenic. Donor age, sex, ethnicity and CMV serostatus were collected together with the repertoire data. A later genetic analysis took genome-wide SNP genotypes for about 65% of the roughly 670 donors and used that subset as a discovery cohort. Every repertoire in the discovery cohort had been generated on one and the same sequencing platform. HLA typing covered class I and class II loci at four-digit resolution. The number of typed donors differed by locus: about 620-640 for A, B, C, DRB1 and DQB1; approximately 540 for DQA1; approximately 600 for DPA1; and 400 to 480 for DPB1. Because of strong linkage in the cohort, roughly five DR-DQ haplotypes were treated as single units for association and clustering. Among approximately 370 genotyped donors of the cohort, an average of around 250,000 unique TCR beta nucleotide sequences was sequenced per donor, of which about 18% were non-productive. Results the study describes overall, beyond this receptor: For the cohort, immune exposure information was limited to CMV serostatus. The earlier analysis of approximately 540 of the donors excluded roughly 16 rarely observed V segments, including chromosome 9 orphons, because counts were too low. According to a later analysis, most CMV-associated TCR beta chains appeared to be HLA-restricted, and the HLA associations seemed to be driven largely by CMV exposure. In a later analysis, several top co-occurrence clusters were reported to appear linked to parvovirus B19, influenza, CMV and Epstein-Barr virus. A further reported finding was that TCR beta sequences accurately predicted the HLA-A and HLA-B alleles for most subjects in the first cohort. A cluster of highly shared sequence variants was judged likely to be a technical artifact of the sequencing pipeline. In the study, approximately 160 TCR beta chains were listed as associated with cytomegalovirus. The authors suggested that the approach could potentially be extended to other disease states and immunological phenotypes. Because HLA typing was missing for some donors at each locus, association tests included only the typed subset. Roughly uniform sequencing depth across donors was assumed in presence/absence analyses, although this assumption may not hold. Linkage disequilibrium might explain the correlated functional status among segregating V segments, but an unknown experimental factor could not be ruled out. Only TCR beta chains were sequenced in this cohort, and the absence of alpha or paired-chain data limited detectable features. Assigning TCR associations to individual alleles was difficult when HLA alleles, especially DR and DQ, strongly co-occurred. In an earlier analysis of fewer than 700 of the donors, most TCR beta V segments appeared in productive rearrangements about 87% or about 30% of the time, broadly matching IMGT annotations. According to a later genetic analysis, donors in an Asian-associated ancestry cluster had fewer N-insertions in productive TCRs than the approximately 630-donor mean. Specific HLA alleles were associated with 18,000 or so TCR beta sequences at a false discovery rate of 0.05 in a later analysis. Some IMGT-functional V segments, including TRBV6-2 and TRBV6-3, could not be told apart with the 87-base-pair reads, so those segments were excluded. The classifier was reported to diagnose cytomegalovirus status with high specificity and sensitivity in both the original and validation cohorts. In a later genetic analysis, a missense DCLRE1C variant was associated with V-gene and J-gene trimming of TCR beta chains, and the association was replicated in an independent cohort. A later analysis found that HLA-associated TCR beta chains were more clonally expanded and had lower generation probabilities than equally common non-associated chains. Three of the identified cytomegalovirus-associated TCR beta chains were confirmed in vitro to be specific for cytomegalovirus antigens. According to a later analysis, TCR association rates differed among HLA loci, with DRB1 alleles showing the most associated TCRs and HLA-C alleles showing the fewest. Most TCR sequences were seen in very few donors, while some public TCRs were found in many individuals.

The cohort consisted of 600 to 700 healthy bone marrow donors. All cohort members were sampled while nominally healthy, although unrecorded immune exposures were likely present. The donor was CMV seronegative and belonged to the group of 350 to 400 seronegative cohort members. A peripheral blood sample was collected from each donor, and TCR beta sequencing was performed on peripheral blood mononuclear cells. Genomic DNA was extracted from the blood cell samples with the Qiagen DNeasy Blood Extraction Kit. Of note for this clone: Its antigen remains unidentified. No base quality values were provided; no much bigger clone lies one nucleotide off.

The CDR3 numbers 15 residues from cysteine through phenylalanine. Only CDR3 DNA is held: 45 bases, read in frame from base 1. At the junction V is shortened by 9 bases and J by 0 bases; bases outside the gene matches: 4. For CDR1 and CDR2, the germline V gene lists MRHNA and SNTAGT. Preparation of the library involved the immunoSEQ multiplex PCR assay. The multiplex PCR relied on a mix of 60 forward primers for TCR Vbeta segments and 13 reverse primers for TCR Jbeta segments. The CDR3 region of rearranged TCR beta genes was amplified from genomic DNA by a multiplex PCR assay. On the Illumina HiSeq System, the amplified TCR beta libraries were sequenced as 87-base-pair reads. The authors' pipeline ran thus. In a later analysis, tens of millions of unique TCR beta chains were counted across the approximately 670 repertoires, and about 10 million of these chains were shared by at least two donors. To remove PCR and sequencing errors, raw reads were error-corrected and collapsed into unique sequences using a nearest-neighbor algorithm that merged closely related sequences. Alignment of CDR3 sequences to IMGT reference sequences was used to assign V, D and J gene segments. For a sequence to be retained, a match of at least six nucleotides was required to both a V gene segment and a J gene segment. A rearrangement counted as productive if the CDR3 had no stop codons and remained in frame with V and J, and every other rearrangement counted as non-productive. CDR3 was defined according to IMGT convention as the region running from the second conserved V-encoded cysteine to the conserved J-encoded phenylalanine. Sequences without an unambiguous match to a single V gene segment were excluded from the earlier analysis of a few hundred of the donors. An earlier analysis of a few hundred of the donors called V segments functional above 56.7% productive rearrangements and segregating when the between-donor standard deviation exceeded 5%. A statistical classification framework was built for diagnosing cytomegalovirus status from the catalog of TCR beta chain sequences. V and J gene assignment, in a later analysis, came from comparing TCR nucleotide sequences with IMGT/GENE-DB human TR gene sequences. In a later analysis, CDR3 sequences and most-parsimonious VDJ recombination scenarios were assigned using the TCRdist pipeline. In a later analysis, each TCR beta chain was defined by its CDR3 amino acid sequence together with its V-gene family, and reads lacking a unique V-gene family were excluded. As a way to deal with suspected cross-contamination and a sequencing artifact, a later analysis dropped more than 500 nucleotide sequences that were highly shared and had low generation probability. For each public chain, a later analysis derived a clonal expansion index from normalized ranks of inferred template counts within each repertoire. A later analysis computed generation probabilities with a VDJ recombination model fitted to out-of-frame rearrangements, and checked the results against IGoR. In a later analysis, TCR-TCR, TCR-HLA and TCR-CMV co-occurrence was scored with hypergeometric tests, and a repertoire-size bias correction was applied to TCR pairs. False discovery rates were estimated in a later analysis by permuting HLA or CMV assignments 20 times. In a later analysis, co-occurring TCRs were grouped using DBSCAN, and TCRdist sequence similarity was added for clustering within HLA-allele-positive subsets. For co-occurrence clustering, repertoires with fewer than 30,000 or more than 120,000 public chains were excluded, along with 4 to 6 repertoires with anomalous nucleotide sharing. In its TCRdb copy, this immuneACCESS table keeps in-frame sequences only and misses some clones. Where compared with another copy, unresolved V genes explain less than half of these, and the others have no known cause. That table gives V, J and clone size, and the DNA gave D and trimming. The sample includes about 67,000 clones, with over 75% observed a single time. The ten largest clones take up about 4.5% of the sample.

The receptor's source is a woman aged 25-40 years in good health and CMV-seronegative. Input material: PBMCs. The chain links TRBV6-4 with TRBJ2-3; 12 central nucleotides agree with TRBD2. CDR3 protein: CASRLAGVSTDTQYF. DNA sequence: TGTGCCAGTCGACTAGCGGGAGTTAGCACAGATACGCAGTATTTT.